The 8 T cell receptor beta chains below were found in one sample sequenced in a study of cytomegalovirus exposure and HLA in healthy donors. The PCR had 60 Vbeta and 13 Jbeta primers. Sequencing used immunoSEQ multiplex PCR; TCRdb keeps in-frame clones, though not all of them. The sample has 150,000 to 200,000 clones; roughly four fifths are singletons. The material sequenced was PBMCs. The receptors shown here come from a woman between 45 and 60 years old in good health and CMV-seronegative.

The rearrangement links TRBV7-3 to TRBJ2-3; 9 bases are a match to TRBD1. Germline values: CDR1 SGHTA, CDR2 FQGTGA. V was clipped by 8 bases and J by 2 bases; unmatched bases: 8. The CDR3 has 15 amino acids. The CDR3 protein is CASGIGTGFTDTQYF. The DNA of the CDR3 is TGTGCCAGCGGTATCGGGACAGGGTTCACAGATACGCAGTATTTT.

V is TRBV18 and J is TRBJ2-7; D uncertain. CDR1 and CDR2 from the germline V gene are KGHSH and LQKENI. CDR3 size: 12 residues. V was trimmed by 1 base and J by 9 bases, leaving 10 bases between them. As DNA, the CDR3 is TGTGCCAGCTCACCACGGTCGGCGGTGCAGTACTTC. Translating it yields CASSPRSAVQYF. Variable domain in full (rest from reference TRBV18 and TRBJ2-7): NAGVMQNPRHLVRRRGQEARLRCSPMKGHSHVYWYRQLPEEGLKFMVYLQKENIIDESGMPKERFSAEFPKEGPSILRIQQVVRGDSAAYFCASSPRSAVQYFGPGTRLTVT.

The gene calls are TRBV10-3 and TRBJ2-1, with a tentative D call TRBD2 (5 bases). This CDR3 region has 15 residues. V lost 3 bases and J lost 1, with 10 bases in between. Germline CDR1 and CDR2: ENHRY and SYGVKD. The CDR3: CAISEGLVSYNEQFF. The CDR3 nucleotides are TGTGCCATCAGTGAAGGACTCGTTTCCTACAATGAGCAGTTCTTC.

The chain carries TRBV27 and TRBJ2-7; D gene uncertain. V was clipped by 8 bases and J by 0 bases, with 11 bases between them. CDR3 size: 13 residues. CDR1 and CDR2 (germline): MNHEY, SMNVEV (reference sequence). The CDR3 is CASDLRSSYEQYF. CDR3 coding DNA: TGTGCCAGCGATCTGCGGTCCTCCTACGAGCAGTACTTC.

The gene calls are TRBV2 and TRBJ2-5; D possibly corresponds to TRBD1 (7 bases). TRBJ2-7 explains the end of the DNA better; the J call may be wrong. CDR3 length: 13 residues. Germline CDR1 reads SNHLY; CDR2 reads FYNNEI. The CDR3 DNA is TGTGCCAGCACGGACAGGACTAAGAACGAGCAGTACTTC. It translates to CASTDRTKNEQYF.

V gene TRBV27 combines with J gene TRBJ2-5, with a tentative D call TRBD2 (5 bases). The J call may be incorrect, as the DNA end agrees better with TRBJ2-7. The germline V gene has CDR1 MNHEY and CDR2 SMNVEV (reference sequence). This CDR3 region has 13 residues. CDR3 sequence reads: CASSLRTGYEQYF. The CDR3 DNA is TGTGCCAGCAGTTTGCGGACGGGGTACGAGCAGTACTTC.

DNA of the CDR3: TGTGCCAGCAGACAGCGGACGAACACCGGGGAGCTGTTTTTT. It specifies CASRQRTNTGELFF. The chain carries TRBV9 and TRBJ2-2; possibly TRBD2 for D (5 bases). Deletions cut 5 bases from V and 0 bases from J, with 8 bases between. The CDR3 has 14 amino acids. Germline values: CDR1 SGDLS, CDR2 YYNGEE.

J is TRBJ1-2 and V is TRBV2; 8 bases are shared with TRBD1. CDR3 size: 14 residues. Germline V gives CDR1 SNHLY, CDR2 FYNNEI. The trim removed 5 bases at V and 10 bases at J, leaving 12 bases unmatched. The CDR3 reads CASSPGQAGRDYTF. In DNA form, the CDR3 reads TGTGCCAGCAGTCCGGGACAGGCGGGACGCGACTACACCTTC.